This TCR beta chain was captured in a study of naive and memory T cell subsets. Treatment of the sample: skin biopsy from PPD injection site in Mantoux-positive individual. Unsorted total RNA, roughly 1 to 1,100 ng, was DNase treated before reverse transcription. For blood and skin samples, reverse transcription used TCR alpha and beta constant primers. TCRdb re-called the UMI-ligation and nested PCR reads through MiXCR, storing one row per CDR3 protein. The table records 15,000 to 20,000 distinct CDR3 sequences, 9.5% of them present only once. The CDR3 is 14 residues long. The V gene end was trimmed by 5 bases and the J gene end by 1 base; junction bases not matched to a gene: 1. The germline V gene encodes CDR1 MNHEY and CDR2 SVGAGI. This clonotype was seen at least ten times.

This TCR derives from an adult in good health. The sequenced sample was skin, obtained from a tuberculin skin test site. The rearrangement links TRBV6-5 to TRBJ2-2, with 7 positions matching TRBD1. For the CDR3, the DNA is TGTGCCAGCAGTCGGGACAGGAACACCGGGGAGCTGTTTTTT. This translates into CASSRDRNTGELFF.